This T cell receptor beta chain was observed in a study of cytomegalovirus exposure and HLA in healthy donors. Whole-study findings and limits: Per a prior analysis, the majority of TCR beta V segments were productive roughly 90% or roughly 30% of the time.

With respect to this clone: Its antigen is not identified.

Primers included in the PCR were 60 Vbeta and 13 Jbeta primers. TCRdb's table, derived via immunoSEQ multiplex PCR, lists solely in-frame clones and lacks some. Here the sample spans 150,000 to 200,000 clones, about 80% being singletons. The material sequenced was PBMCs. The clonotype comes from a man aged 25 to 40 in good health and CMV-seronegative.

The CDR3 DNA follows: TGTGCCAGCAGCTCGGGACTAGCGGGAGACGTCGGGGAGCTGTTTTTT. This codes for CASSSGLAGDVGELFF. The chain uses TRBV5-4 and TRBJ2-2, with 14 bases that match TRBD2. The CDR3 runs to 16 residues. V trimming: 3 bases; J trimming: 7 bases; junction bases outside the gene matches: 5. Germline V gene lookup returns CDR1 SGHNT and CDR2 YYREEE (reference sequence).